This T cell receptor (beta chain) was captured by sequencing in a study of blood T cell repertoires in COVID-19. Recovery meant two consecutive negative NP/OP PCR tests, professional clearance, or resolved symptoms. CDR3 length: 14 amino acids. Trimming removed 0 bases from V and 6 bases from J, with 8 bases in between. Germline V lookup: CDR1 LGHDT, CDR2 YNNKEL (reference sequence). Clones were read by immunoSEQ multiplex PCR, and TCRdb kept only the in-frame ones, dropping some. The sample records 200,000 to 250,000 clones, roughly four fifths being singletons. Material: PBMCs or T cells enriched from blood (not recorded which). The clonotype comes from a woman in her sixties who had recovered from COVID-19. This chain connects TRBV3-1 (or the pseudogene TRBV3-2) to TRBJ2-2; D gene ambiguous. The CDR3 nucleotides are TGTGCCAGCAGCCAAGAAATCAGCGCCGGGGAGCTGTTTTTT. It encodes CASSQEISAGELFF.